The clone carrying this T cell receptor (beta chain) was detected many times. Its antigen is still unknown. TCRdb re-derived calls from the PCR reads in MiXCR, one entry per CDR3 protein. The sample lists tens of thousands of distinct CDR3 sequences; approximately 25% were seen once. Preparation of naive CD8 libraries involved roughly 20,000 to 1,100,000 sorted cells and 10%, 30% or 50% RNA. The germline V gene has CDR1 SGHTA and CDR2 FQGNSA. The junction had 11 bases not matched to a gene; V was cut back by 5 bases and J by 4 bases. This CDR3 has 16 amino acids. This sample is drawn from a study of molecular identifiers for immune sequencing clone quantification. Whole-study results and caveats: Detectable among about a million naive cells, according to reports, was Jurkat TCR RNA spiked in from one cell. In naive cells, under 1% of molecules belonged to clones above 20 RNA copies, against over 98% in effector cells.

This sequence joins TRBV7-2 and TRBJ2-1; 7 bases agree with TRBD2. Sequenced sample: naive CD8+ T cells from blood, with Jurkat cell RNA spiked in. Noted subset: FACS-sorted CD8+CD4-CCR7+CD45RA+ naive T cells. The TCR sequence derives from a human donor in good health. Some libraries in this study had Jurkat cell RNA spiked in. Here the CDR3 reads CASSPLPSGTYNEQFF. The DNA of the CDR3 is TGTGCCAGCAGCCCTCTTCCTAGCGGAACATACAATGAGCAGTTCTTC. The full variable domain, rest sourced from reference TRBV7-2 and TRBJ2-1, is GAGVSQSPSNKVTEKGKDVELRCDPISGHTALYWYRQSLGQGLEFLIYFQGNSAPDKSGLPSDRFSAERTGGSVSTLTIQRTQQEDSAVYLCASSPLPSGTYNEQFFGPGTRLTVL.